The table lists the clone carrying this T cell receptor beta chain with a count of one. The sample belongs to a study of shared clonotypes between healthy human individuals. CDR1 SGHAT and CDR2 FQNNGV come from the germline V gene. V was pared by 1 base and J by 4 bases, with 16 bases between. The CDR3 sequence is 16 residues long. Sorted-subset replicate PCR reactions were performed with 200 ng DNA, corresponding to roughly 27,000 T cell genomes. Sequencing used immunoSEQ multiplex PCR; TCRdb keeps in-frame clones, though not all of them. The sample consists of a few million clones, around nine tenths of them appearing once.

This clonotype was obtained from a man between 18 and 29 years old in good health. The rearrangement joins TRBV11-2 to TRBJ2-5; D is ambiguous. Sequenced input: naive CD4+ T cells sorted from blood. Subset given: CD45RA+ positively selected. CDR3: CASSLVSGLPGETQYF. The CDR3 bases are TGTGCCAGCAGCTTAGTGTCTGGGCTTCCGGGAGAGACCCAGTACTTC.